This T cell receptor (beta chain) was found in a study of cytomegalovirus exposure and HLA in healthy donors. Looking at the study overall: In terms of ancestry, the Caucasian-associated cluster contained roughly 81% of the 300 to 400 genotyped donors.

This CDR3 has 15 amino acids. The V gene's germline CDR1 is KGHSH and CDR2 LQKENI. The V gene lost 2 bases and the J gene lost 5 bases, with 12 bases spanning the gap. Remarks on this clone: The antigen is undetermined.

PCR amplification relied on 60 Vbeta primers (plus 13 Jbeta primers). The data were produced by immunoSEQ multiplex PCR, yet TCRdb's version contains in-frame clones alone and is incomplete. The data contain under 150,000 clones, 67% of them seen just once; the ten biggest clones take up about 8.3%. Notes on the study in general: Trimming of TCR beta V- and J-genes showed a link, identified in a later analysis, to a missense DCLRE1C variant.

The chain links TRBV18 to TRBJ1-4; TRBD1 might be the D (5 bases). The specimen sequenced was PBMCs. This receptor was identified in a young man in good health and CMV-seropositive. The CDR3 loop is CASSPGRGANEKLFF. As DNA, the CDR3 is TGTGCCAGCTCACCAGGGAGGGGTGCCAATGAAAAACTGTTTTTT.